This TCR beta chain was sequenced in a study of OX40 agonist ivuxolimab in advanced cancers. Across the study: A male proportion of 70% to 90% was recorded, with mean age around 64 years and range roughly 20 to 90.

The study, taken as a whole, reports: Relatively little clonal expansion, among the lowest observed, appeared in partial responders at 0.1-3.0 mg/kg. Clonal expansion was seen in CD4+ and CD8+ blood T cells by week 6 at 0.1 to 3.0 mg/kg. The mean number of expanded clones was higher in CD8+ T cells than in CD4+.

Germline values: CDR1 SGHDT, CDR2 YYEEEE. This CDR3 region has 15 residues. V shed 3 bases and J shed 0 bases, with 13 bases lying between them. The protocol was immunoSEQ multiplex PCR, while the TCRdb copy is restricted to in-frame clones and leaves out a portion. The table lists about 52,000 clones, roughly nine tenths of them singletons, with 14% to 15% in the top ten. This clone was seen only a few times. Its cognate antigen is unknown. The V call is TRBV5-6, the J call TRBJ2-7, with unresolved D. Sequences were derived from CD4+ or CD8+ T cells sorted from blood, sampled in a trial of the OX40 agonist ivuxolimab. This clonotype originated in an adult with an advanced solid tumor such as melanoma, head and neck, liver or kidney cancer. CDR3 nucleotide sequence: TGTGCCAGCAGCTATTTTTTTCGGAGCTCCTACGAGCAGTACTTC. This codes for CASSYFFRSSYEQYF.